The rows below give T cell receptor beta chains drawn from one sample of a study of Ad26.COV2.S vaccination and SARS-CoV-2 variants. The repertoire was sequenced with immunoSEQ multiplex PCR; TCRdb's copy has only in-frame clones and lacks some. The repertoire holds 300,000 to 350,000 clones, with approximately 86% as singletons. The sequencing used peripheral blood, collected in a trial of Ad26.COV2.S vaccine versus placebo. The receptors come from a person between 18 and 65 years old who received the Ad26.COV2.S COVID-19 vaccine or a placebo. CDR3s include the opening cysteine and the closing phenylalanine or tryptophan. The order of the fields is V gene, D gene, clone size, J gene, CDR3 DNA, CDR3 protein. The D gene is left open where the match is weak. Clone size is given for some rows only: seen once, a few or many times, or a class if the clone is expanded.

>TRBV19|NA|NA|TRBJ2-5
TGTGCCAGTAGTATAGATCGGGACTCAGGGGAGACCCAGTACTTC
CASSIDRDSGETQYF
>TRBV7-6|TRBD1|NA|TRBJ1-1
TGTGCCAGCAGCTTAGACAGGGGGCCGAACACTGAAGCTTTCTTT
CASSLDRGPNTEAFF
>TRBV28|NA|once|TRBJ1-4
TGTGCCAGCAGCACCCGACAGCGAGGAGGTCCGGGTGGTTCAGAAAAACTGTTTTTT
CASSTRQRGGPGGSEKLFF
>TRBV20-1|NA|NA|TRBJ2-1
TGCAGTGCTCCAAGGGGGAATGAGCAGTTCTTC
CSAPRGNEQFF
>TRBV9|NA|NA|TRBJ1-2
TGTGCCAGCAGCGTCGGCCCTGCGGGCTACACCTTC
CASSVGPAGYTF
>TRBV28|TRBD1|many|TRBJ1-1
TGTGCCAGCAGTTGGTGGACAGGGGGGATGAACACTGAAGCTTTCTTT
CASSWWTGGMNTEAFF
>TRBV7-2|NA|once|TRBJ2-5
TGTGCCAGCAGCTGGGGGAGACCACAAGAGACCCAGTACTTC
CASSWGRPQETQYF
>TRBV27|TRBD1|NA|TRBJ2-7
TGTGCCAGCAGTTTATCAGTCACAGGGGGCGGTCAGCAGTACTTC
CASSLSVTGGGQQYF
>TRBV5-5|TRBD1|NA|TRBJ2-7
TGTGCCAGCAGCTCAGACGGGACAGGGGCGTACGAGCAGTACTTC
CASSSDGTGAYEQYF
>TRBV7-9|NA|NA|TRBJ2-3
TGTGCCAGCAGCTTGGGTACAGATACGCAGTATTTT
CASSLGTDTQYF
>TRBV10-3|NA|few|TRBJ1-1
TGTGCCATCAGTGATTTTTCCCGGGCGAACACTGAAGCTTTCTTT
CAISDFSRANTEAFF
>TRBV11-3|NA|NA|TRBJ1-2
TGTGCCAGCAGCTCCGGGACAAGTTATGGCTACACCTTC
CASSSGTSYGYTF
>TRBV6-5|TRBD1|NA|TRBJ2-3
TGTGCCAGCAGTAGGGACAGGGGTCATACGCAGTATTTT
CASSRDRGHTQYF
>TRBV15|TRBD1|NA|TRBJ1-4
TGTGCCACCAGCAGAGATCATGGGACAGGGGCAACTAATGAAAAACTGTTTTTT
CATSRDHGTGATNEKLFF
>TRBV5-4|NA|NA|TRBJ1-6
TGTGCCAGCAGCTTTGGGAGTGATCAACCCCTCCACTTT
CASSFGSDQPLHF
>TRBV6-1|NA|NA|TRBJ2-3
TGTGCCAGCAGTGAAGTAGTAGGGTTTCCCGACGGATCCACAGATACGCAGTATTTT
CASSEVVGFPDGSTDTQYF
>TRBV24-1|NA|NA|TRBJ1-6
TGTGCCATTTCACGGGACTCCCAATCACCCCTCCACTTT
CAISRDSQSPLHF
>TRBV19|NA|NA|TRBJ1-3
TGTGCCAGTACCCGGGCAGGAGTTTGGTCTGGAAACACCATATATTTT
CASTRAGVWSGNTIYF
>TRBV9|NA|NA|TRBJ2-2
TGTGCCAGCAGCGGGCCTCTTGGCGGGGAGCTGTTTTTT
CASSGPLGGELFF
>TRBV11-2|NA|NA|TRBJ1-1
TGTGCCAGCAGCTTAGGACAGCCAGTTGGAGCTTTCTTT
CASSLGQPVGAFF
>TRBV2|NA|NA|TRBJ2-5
TGTGCCAGCAGTTTGGACAGCCAAGAGACCCAGTACTTC
CASSLDSQETQYF
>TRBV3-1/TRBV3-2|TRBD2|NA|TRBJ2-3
TGTGCCAGCAGCCCCTTTAGCGGGGGCACAGATACGCAGTATTTT
CASSPFSGGTDTQYF
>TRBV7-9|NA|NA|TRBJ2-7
TGTGCCAGCAGCTTAGCGCCGGACCCGGTGGGATCCTACGAGCAGTACTTC
CASSLAPDPVGSYEQYF
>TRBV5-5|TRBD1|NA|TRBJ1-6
TGTGCCAGCAGCCCGGGGACAGGGACAGAATCACCCCTCCACTTT
CASSPGTGTESPLHF
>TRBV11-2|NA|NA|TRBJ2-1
TGTGCCAGCAGCTCTATTAACAGGGAGTTGAGGGAGCAGTTCTTC
CASSSINRELREQFF
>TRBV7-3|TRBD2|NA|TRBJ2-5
TGTGCCAGCAGTCCAAGCGGGGCGGAGACCCAGTACTTC
CASSPSGAETQYF
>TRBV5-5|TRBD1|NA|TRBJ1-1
TGTGCCAGCAGCCCTCGGACAGGGGGGAACACTGAAGCTTTCTTT
CASSPRTGGNTEAFF
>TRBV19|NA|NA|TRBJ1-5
TGTGCCAGTAGCCCAGCCCGGGGTGGCAATCAGCCCCAGCATTTT
CASSPARGGNQPQHF
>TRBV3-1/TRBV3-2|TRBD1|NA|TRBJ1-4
TGTGCCAGCAGCCAGACAGGGTTAAATGAAAAACTGTTTTTT
CASSQTGLNEKLFF
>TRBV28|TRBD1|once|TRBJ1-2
TGTGCCAGCAGTCCAGGACAGGGCACTGCCTATGGCTACACCTTC
CASSPGQGTAYGYTF
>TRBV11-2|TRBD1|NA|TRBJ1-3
TGTGCCAGCAGCTTCTACAGGGGAGGAAACACCATATATTTT
CASSFYRGGNTIYF
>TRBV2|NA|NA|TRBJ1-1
TGTGCCTCACATCCAGGGGAAGCTGAAGCTTTCTTT
CASHPGEAEAFF
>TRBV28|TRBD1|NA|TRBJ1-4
TGTGCCAGCAGTTCCTCGACAGGGGGGCCCCAAAAACTGTTTTTT
CASSSSTGGPQKLFF
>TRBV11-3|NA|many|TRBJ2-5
TGTGCCAGCAACCTTGGGACGGGGCTACAAGAGACCCAGTACTTC
CASNLGTGLQETQYF
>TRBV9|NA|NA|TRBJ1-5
TGTGCCAGCAGCGGGCGGGGGGACGGATATCAGCCCCAGCATTTT
CASSGRGDGYQPQHF
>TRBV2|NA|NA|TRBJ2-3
TGTGCCAGCAGTGAAGAGAGTCTTACAGATACGCAGTATTTT
CASSEESLTDTQYF